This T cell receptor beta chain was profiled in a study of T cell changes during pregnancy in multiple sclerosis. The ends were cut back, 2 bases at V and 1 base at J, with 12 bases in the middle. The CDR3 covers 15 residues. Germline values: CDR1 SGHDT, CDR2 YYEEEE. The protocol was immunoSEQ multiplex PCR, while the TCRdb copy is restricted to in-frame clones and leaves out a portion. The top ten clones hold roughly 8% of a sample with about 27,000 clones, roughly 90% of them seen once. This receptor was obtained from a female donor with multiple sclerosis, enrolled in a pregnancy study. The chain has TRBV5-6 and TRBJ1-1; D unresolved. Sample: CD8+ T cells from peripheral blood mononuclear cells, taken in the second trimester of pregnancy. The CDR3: CASSFPWRRNTEAFF. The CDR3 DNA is TGTGCCAGCAGCTTTCCTTGGAGGAGGAACACTGAAGCTTTCTTT.